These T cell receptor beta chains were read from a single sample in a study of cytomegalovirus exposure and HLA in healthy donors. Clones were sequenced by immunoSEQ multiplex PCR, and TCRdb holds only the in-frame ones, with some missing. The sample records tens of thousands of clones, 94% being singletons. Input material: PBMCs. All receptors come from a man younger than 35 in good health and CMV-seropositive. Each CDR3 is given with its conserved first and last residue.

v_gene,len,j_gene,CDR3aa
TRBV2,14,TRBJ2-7,CASRGDYARNEQYF
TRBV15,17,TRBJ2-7,CATSRGVGGLGGGEQYF
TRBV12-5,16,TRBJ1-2,CASGPKAGQGAGGYTF
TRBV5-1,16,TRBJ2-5,CASSLGTGVIKETQYF
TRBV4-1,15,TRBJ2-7,CASSQAGTGSYEQYF
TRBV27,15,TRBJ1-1,CASSAKQGMNTEAFF
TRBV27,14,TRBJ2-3,CASWFQGARDTQYF
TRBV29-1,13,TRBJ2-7,CSVEGLKGGEQYF
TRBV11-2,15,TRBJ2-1,CASRPTSGSYDEQFF
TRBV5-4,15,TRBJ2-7,CASRPGLAGGWEQYF
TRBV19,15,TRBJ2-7,CASSPSAGVAGEQYF
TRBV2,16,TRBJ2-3,CASSHNREVSTDTQYF
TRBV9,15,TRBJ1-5,CASSVGGNSNQPQHF
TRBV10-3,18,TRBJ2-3,CAISGGAGTSGSTDTQYF
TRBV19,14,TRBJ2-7,CASGAVDRNYEQYF
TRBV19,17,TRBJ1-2,CASTPGQGALRGYGYTF
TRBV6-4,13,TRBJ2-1,CASSQREGHEQFF
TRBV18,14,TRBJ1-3,CASSPDRNGNTIYF
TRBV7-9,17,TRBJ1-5,CASSLRFASEVPQPQHF
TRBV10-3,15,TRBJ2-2,CAISDLAANTGELFF
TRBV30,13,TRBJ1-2,CAWNRGAGYGYTF
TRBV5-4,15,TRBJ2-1,CASSSRDFLYNEQFF
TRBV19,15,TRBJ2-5,CASSIGTSGLETQYF
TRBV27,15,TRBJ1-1,CASSMTGSLNTEAFF
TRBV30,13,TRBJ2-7,CAWSESGPYEQYF
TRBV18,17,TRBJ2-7,CASSRTSGPGGHYEQYF